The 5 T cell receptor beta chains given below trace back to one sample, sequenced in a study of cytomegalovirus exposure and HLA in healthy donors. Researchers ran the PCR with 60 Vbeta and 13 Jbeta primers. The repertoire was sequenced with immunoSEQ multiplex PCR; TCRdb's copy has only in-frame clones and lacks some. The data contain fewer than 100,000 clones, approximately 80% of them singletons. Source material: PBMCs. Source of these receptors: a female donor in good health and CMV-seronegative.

The CDR3 sequence is CASSYSTRVYYEQYF. In nucleotides, the CDR3 is TGTGCCAGCAGTTACTCGACACGAGTCTACTACGAGCAGTACTTC. The V gene is TRBV6-5, the J gene TRBJ2-7; D not certain. The CDR3 spans 15 residues. V shed 0 bases and J shed 3 bases, with 12 bases lying between them. CDR1 and CDR2 (germline): MNHEY, SVGAGI.

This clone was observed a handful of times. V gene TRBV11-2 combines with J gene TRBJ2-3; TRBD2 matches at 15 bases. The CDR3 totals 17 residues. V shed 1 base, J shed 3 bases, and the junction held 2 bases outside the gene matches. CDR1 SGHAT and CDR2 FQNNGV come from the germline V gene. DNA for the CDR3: TGTGCCAGCAGCTTAGGGACTAGCGGGGGGGCAACAGATACGCAGTATTTT. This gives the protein CASSLGTSGGATDTQYF.

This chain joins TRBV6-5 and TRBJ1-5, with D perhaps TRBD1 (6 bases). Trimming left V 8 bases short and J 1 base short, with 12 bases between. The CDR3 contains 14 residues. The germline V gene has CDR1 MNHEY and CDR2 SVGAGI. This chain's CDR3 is CASGNRESNQPQHF. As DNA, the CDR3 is TGTGCCAGCGGAAACAGGGAGAGCAATCAGCCCCAGCATTTT.

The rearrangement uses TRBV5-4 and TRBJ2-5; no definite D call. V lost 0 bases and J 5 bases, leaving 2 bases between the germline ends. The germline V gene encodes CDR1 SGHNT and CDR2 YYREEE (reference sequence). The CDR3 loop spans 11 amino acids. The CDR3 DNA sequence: TGTGCCAGCAGCTTGGCGGAGACCCAGTACTTC. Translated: CASSLAETQYF.

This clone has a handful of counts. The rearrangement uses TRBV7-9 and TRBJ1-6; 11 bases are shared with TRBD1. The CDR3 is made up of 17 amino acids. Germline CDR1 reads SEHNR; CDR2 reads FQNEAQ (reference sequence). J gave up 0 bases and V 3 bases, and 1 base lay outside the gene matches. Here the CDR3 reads CASSFGTGGSYNSPLHF. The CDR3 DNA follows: TGTGCCAGCAGCTTCGGGACAGGGGGCTCCTATAATTCACCCCTCCACTTT.